This T cell receptor beta chain is drawn from a study of T cell repertoires in ileal Crohn's disease. Study-wide background: At surgery, 30% to 35% of patients smoked, with median disease duration roughly 7.2 years.

The data were produced by immunoSEQ multiplex PCR, yet TCRdb's version contains in-frame clones alone and is incomplete. The data show about 1,100 clones, about nine tenths seen once. The CDR3 runs 16 residues. Before sorting, lamina propria lymphocytes were separated from surgical specimens by density gradient. This rearrangement joins TRBV21-1 to TRBJ1-1; TRBD1 is the table's D call and was not checked against the DNA. TRBV21-1 is listed as a pseudogene. Sequencing was done on a sample of CD4+ T cells sorted from the ileum. The clonotype was recovered from an adult with Crohn's disease. DNA of the CDR3: TGTGCCAGCAGTCCTATCACTGACAGGGGGCATAATGAAGCTTTCTTT. Translating gives CASSPITDRGHNEAFF.